The rows below give T cell receptor beta chains drawn from one sample of a study of OX40 agonist ivuxolimab in advanced cancers. The data were produced by immunoSEQ multiplex PCR, yet TCRdb's version contains in-frame clones alone and is incomplete. Here the sample spans under 65,000 clones, roughly 80% being singletons. Sequencing was performed on CD4+ or CD8+ T cells sorted from blood, taken in a trial of the OX40 agonist ivuxolimab. These receptors came from an adult with an advanced solid tumor such as melanoma, head and neck, liver or kidney cancer. Both conserved end residues are part of each CDR3. A D gene is named only where the DNA matches it firmly. The listing skips clone size in some rows; elsewhere it reads once, few, many or a size class.

d_call clone_size j_call v_call cdr3_aa cdr3_nt
. few TRBJ2-6 TRBV15 CATSRDLGVGANVLTF TGTGCCACCAGCAGAGATCTTGGGGTTGGGGCCAACGTCCTGACTTTC
. . TRBJ1-5 TRBV28 CASRGGAAQPQHF TGTGCCAGCAGGGGGGGCGCCGCCCAGCCCCAGCATTTT
. . TRBJ1-1 TRBV27 CASSFHDGVEAFF TGTGCCAGCAGTTTCCACGACGGGGTTGAAGCTTTCTTT
. . TRBJ2-2 TRBV19 CASRRVTPGELFF TGTGCCAGCCGCAGGGTGACCCCCGGGGAGCTGTTTTTT
TRBD1 . TRBJ2-7 TRBV6-1 CASSARDRGSYEQYF TGTGCCAGCAGTGCCCGGGACAGGGGTTCCTACGAGCAGTACTTC
. once TRBJ1-1 TRBV20-1 CSGRLNTEAFF TGCAGTGGTCGGTTGAACACTGAAGCTTTCTTT
. once TRBJ2-3 TRBV2 CASSLTDTQYF TGTGCCAGCAGTCTCACAGATACGCAGTATTTT
. few TRBJ1-5 TRBV25-1 CASRYEDQPQHF TGTGCCAGCCGGTATGAAGACCAGCCCCAGCATTTT
TRBD1 . TRBJ2-1 TRBV7-6 CASSPITQGAGYNEQFF TGTGCCAGCAGCCCAATAACACAGGGGGCCGGGTACAATGAGCAGTTCTTC
. . TRBJ1-5 TRBV29-1 CSVGDNSNQPQHF TGCAGCGTCGGGGACAATAGCAATCAGCCCCAGCATTTT
TRBD2 . TRBJ2-5 TRBV4-1 CASSQGAGGRMETQYF TGCGCCAGCAGCCAAGGAGCGGGAGGGAGGATGGAGACCCAGTACTTC
. . TRBJ2-3 TRBV27 CASMLVNRQYF TGTGCCAGCATGCTGGTGAATAGGCAGTATTTT
. . TRBJ1-1 TRBV7-8 CASSLKRAGTEAFF TGTGCCAGCAGCTTAAAGAGGGCGGGCACTGAAGCTTTCTTT
. . TRBJ2-1 TRBV19 CASSTSPLQGGQFF TGTGCCAGTAGTACCTCTCCTCTACAGGGAGGGCAGTTCTTC
. few TRBJ2-6 TRBV30 CAWGDRISGANVLTF TGTGCCTGGGGTGACAGGATCTCTGGGGCCAACGTCCTGACTTTC
. few TRBJ1-2 TRBV25-1 CASSEFQGSNYGYTF TGTGCCAGCAGTGAATTCCAGGGTTCCAACTATGGCTACACCTTC
TRBD1 few TRBJ1-5 TRBV4-1 CASSQDLYRGLGQPQHF TGCGCCAGCAGCCAAGATTTGTACAGGGGATTAGGGCAGCCCCAGCATTTT
TRBD1 . TRBJ1-2 TRBV2 CASRQGLFNYGYTF TGTGCCAGCAGACAGGGGCTCTTTAACTATGGCTACACCTTC
. once TRBJ2-1 TRBV20-1 CSARDGNEQFF TGCAGTGCCAGAGATGGGAATGAGCAGTTCTTC
. . TRBJ2-5 TRBV15 CATSRDGRIQETQYF TGTGCCACCAGCAGAGATGGGCGGATCCAAGAGACCCAGTACTTC